A single sample gave rise to the 26 T cell receptor beta chains below, sequenced in a study of blood T cell repertoires in COVID-19. Clones were sequenced by immunoSEQ multiplex PCR, and TCRdb holds only the in-frame ones, with some missing. Among about 290,000 clones listed, roughly 80% were seen once. Sequences were obtained from peripheral blood. These receptor sequences come from a woman aged 45-59 years with active or convalescent COVID-19.

This clone was detected once. The chain combines TRBV2 with TRBJ1-4, with 8 nucleotides matching TRBD1. J was trimmed by 3 bases and V by 5 bases; bases with no gene match: 8. This CDR3 is 16 amino acids long. The germline gives CDR1 SNHLY, CDR2 FYNNEI. CDR3 loop: CASSSAGGTANEKLFF. CDR3 bases: TGTGCCAGCAGTTCTGCAGGGGGCACGGCTAATGAAAAACTGTTTTTT.

This clone was recorded once. The chain employs TRBV3-1 (or the pseudogene TRBV3-2) and TRBJ2-5; 10 bases are shared with TRBD2. The CDR3 totals 16 residues. The J segment lost 1 base and the V segment lost 4 bases, leaving 6 bases of the junction unmatched. Looked up from germline, CDR1 is LGHDT and CDR2 is YNNKEL (reference sequence). The DNA of the CDR3 is TGTGCCAGCAGCCGCCCCGGACTAGCGGCCCAAGAGACCCAGTACTTC. Amino acids: CASSRPGLAAQETQYF.

V and J are TRBV5-1 and TRBJ2-5; a weak D match, TRBD1 (5 bases). Germline V gives CDR1 SGHRS, CDR2 YFSETQ. The CDR3 totals 13 residues. V was pared by 2 bases and J by 2 bases, with 7 bases between. The CDR3 DNA sequence: TGCGCCAGCAGCTTTGGACAACAAGAGACCCAGTACTTC. This gives the protein CASSFGQQETQYF.

The chain carries TRBV28 and TRBJ2-7; D possibly corresponds to TRBD2 (6 bases). Germline V CDR1 and CDR2: MDHEN, SYDVKM. V dropped 8 bases and J dropped 0 bases, with 14 bases sitting between them. This CDR3 comprises 14 residues. Written as DNA, the CDR3 is TGTGCCAGCTGCCCATGGAGGGCCTCCTACGAGCAGTACTTC. Amino acids: CASCPWRASYEQYF.

This chain joins TRBV5-1 and TRBJ1-1; maybe TRBD1 (5 bases). Trimming stripped 0 bases from V and 6 bases from J, with 9 bases between. The CDR3 is 13 amino acids. Germline values: CDR1 SGHRS, CDR2 YFSETQ. The CDR3, as DNA: TGCGCCAGCAGCTTGGAAGTGGGGCCTGAAGCTTTCTTT. Protein: CASSLEVGPEAFF.

The chain joins TRBV7-8 to TRBJ1-6; D gene unclear. Germline-derived CDR1 and CDR2 are SGHVS and FQNEAQ. V shed 5 bases and J shed 7 bases, with 18 bases lying between them. The CDR3 is made up of 16 amino acids. CDR3 protein: CASSLLGASGNSPLHF. The CDR3 DNA follows: TGTGCCAGCAGCCTCCTGGGCGCCTCGGGAAATTCACCCCTCCACTTT.

The chain couples TRBV5-1 to TRBJ1-2, with a weak D call TRBD1 (5 bases). Trimming removed 1 base at V and 9 bases at J, with 19 bases between. CDR1 SGHRS and CDR2 YFSETQ come from the germline V gene. CDR3 size: 15 residues. The DNA of the CDR3 is TGCGCCAGCAGCTTGAATGACAGACCTCCTCTTAGCTACACCTTC. This gives the protein CASSLNDRPPLSYTF.

The chain is built from TRBV7-8 and TRBJ2-7, with 8 bases fitting TRBD1. The V gene end was trimmed by 2 bases and the J gene end by 2 bases; junction bases not matched to a gene: 5. Germline assignment: CDR1 SGHVS and CDR2 FQNEAQ. CDR3 size: 15 residues. The CDR3 DNA follows: TGTGCCAGCAGCTTACGTGGACAGGGCGCCTACGAGCAGTACTTC. Protein sequence: CASSLRGQGAYEQYF. Variable domain in full (rest from reference TRBV7-8 and TRBJ2-7): GAGVSQSPRYKVAKRGQDVALRCDPISGHVSLFWYQQALGQGPEFLTYFQNEAQLDKSGLPSDRFFAERPEGSVSTLKIQRTQQEDSAVYLCASSLRGQGAYEQYFGPGTRLTVT.

The chain combines TRBV19 with TRBJ2-2; 8 bases are a match to TRBD2. With V trimmed by 2 bases and J by 1 base, 9 bases remained unmatched. Germline V CDR1 and CDR2: LNHDA, SQIVND (reference sequence). CDR3 length: 18 residues. The CDR3 sequence: CASSIPWGTSGNTGELFF. The CDR3 nucleotides read TGTGCCAGTAGTATACCCTGGGGTACTAGCGGGAACACCGGGGAGCTGTTTTTT.

The chain joins TRBV7-9 to TRBJ2-3; possibly TRBD1 for D (6 bases). This CDR3 is 16 amino acids long. Trimming removed 2 bases at V and 2 bases at J, with 14 bases between. Germline lookup yields CDR1 SEHNR and CDR2 FQNEAQ (reference sequence). DNA for the CDR3: TGTGCCAGCAGCTTATCTGGGACAACTTACACAGATACGCAGTATTTT. Translating it yields CASSLSGTTYTDTQYF.

The genes are TRBV12-5 and TRBJ1-5; D remains ambiguous. This CDR3 is 12 amino acids long. Trimming left V 3 bases short and J 4 bases short, with 4 bases between. CDR1 and CDR2 (germline): LGHNT, FRNRAP. This CDR3 reads CASGFINQPQHF. As DNA, the CDR3 is TGTGCTAGTGGTTTTATTAATCAGCCCCAGCATTTT. The whole variable domain, filled in from reference TRBV12-5 and TRBJ1-5, reads DARVTQTPRHKVTEMGQEVTMRCQPILGHNTVFWYRQTMMQGLELLAYFRNRAPLDDSGMPKDRFSAEMPDATLATLKIQPSEPRDSAVYFCASGFINQPQHFGDGTRLSIL.

In DNA, the CDR3 is TGTGCCAGCAGCTTTAGCGGGGAGGGAATACGTACGCAGTATTTT. Translated, it gives CASSFSGEGIRTQYF. This rearrangement joins TRBV13 to TRBJ2-3; 8 bases are a match to TRBD2. The CDR3 loop spans 15 amino acids. Germline-derived CDR1 and CDR2 are PRHDT and FYEKMQ (reference sequence). V gave up 3 bases and J gave up 8 bases; unmatched junction bases: 10.

As DNA, the CDR3 is TGCGCCAGCAGCTCGGGCTTTGGAGCGGGAGTTAGCACAGATACGCAGTATTTT. Protein sequence: CASSSGFGAGVSTDTQYF. The chain couples TRBV5-1 to TRBJ2-3; TRBD2 matches at 8 bases. CDR1 and CDR2 (germline): SGHRS, YFSETQ. The length of the CDR3 is 18 residues. The junction had 12 bases not matched to a gene; V was cut back by 3 bases and J by 0 bases.

The chain couples TRBV24-1 to TRBJ2-7, with D tentatively TRBD2 (5 bases). The CDR3 is 17 amino acids. Trimming left V 1 base short and J 0 bases short, with 15 bases between. Germline CDR1 KGHDR, CDR2 SFDVKD. CDR3 amino acids: CATSDFSGREISYEQYF. CDR3 nucleotide sequence: TGTGCCACCAGTGATTTCAGCGGAAGGGAGATCTCCTACGAGCAGTACTTC.

The V call is TRBV11-2, the J call TRBJ2-7, with TRBD2 matching over 14 bases. The germline gives CDR1 SGHAT, CDR2 FQNNGV. The trim removed 1 base at V and 3 bases at J, leaving 11 bases unmatched. The length of the CDR3 is 19 residues. The CDR3 coding sequence is TGTGCCAGCAGCTTAGCTACCGGACTAGCGGGAGGAATTTACTACGAGCAGTACTTC. It codes for CASSLATGLAGGIYYEQYF.

The chain joins TRBV19 to TRBJ2-2; 12 bases line up with TRBD2. Losses at the gene ends were 5 bases for V and 6 bases for J; bases not matched to a gene: 4. Germline CDR1 and CDR2: LNHDA and SQIVND (reference sequence). The CDR3 has 15 amino acids. The CDR3 reads CASSLGTSGSGELFF. Written as DNA, the CDR3 is TGTGCCAGTAGTCTAGGGACTAGCGGGTCCGGGGAGCTGTTTTTT.

This clone was seen more than once but under ten times. This chain uses TRBV28 with TRBJ1-5, with 9 bases identical to TRBD1. Germline CDR1 MDHEN, CDR2 SYDVKM. CDR3 length: 14 residues. The V gene end was trimmed by 10 bases and the J gene end by 5 bases; junction bases not matched to a gene: 9. The CDR3 region has the DNA TGTGCCACCAAATGGGACAGGGAGGATCAGCCCCAGCATTTT. This translates into CATKWDREDQPQHF.

The rearrangement joins TRBV30 to TRBJ2-1, with D perhaps matching TRBD2 (6 bases). The CDR3 is made up of 13 amino acids. The germline V and J ends were trimmed by 2 bases and 6 bases, with 11 bases remaining between them. CDR1 is GTSNPN and CDR2 is SVGIG in the germline V gene (reference sequence). The CDR3 is CAWSHGSPNEQFF. DNA for the CDR3: TGTGCCTGGAGTCACGGGAGTCCCAATGAGCAGTTCTTC. Filled out from reference TRBV30 and TRBJ2-1, the complete variable domain reads SQTIHQWPATLVQPVGSPLSLECTVEGTSNPNLYWYRQAAGRGLQLLFYSVGIGQISSEVPQNLSASRPQDRQFILSSKKLLLSDSGFYLCAWSHGSPNEQFFGPGTRLTVL.

V is TRBV30 and J is TRBJ1-4; unclear D gene. The length of the CDR3 is 12 residues. Deletions cut 1 base from V and 7 bases from J, with 7 bases between. Germline V lookup: CDR1 GTSNPN, CDR2 SVGIG (reference sequence). The CDR3 is CAWSDVSEKLFF. CDR3 bases: TGTGCCTGGAGTGACGTGAGTGAAAAACTGTTTTTT. The whole variable domain, remainder taken from reference TRBV30 and TRBJ1-4, is SQTIHQWPATLVQPVGSPLSLECTVEGTSNPNLYWYRQAAGRGLQLLFYSVGIGQISSEVPQNLSASRPQDRQFILSSKKLLLSDSGFYLCAWSDVSEKLFFGSGTQLSVL.

The chain joins TRBV28 to TRBJ2-6; D unclear. The germline gives CDR1 MDHEN, CDR2 SYDVKM. The V end was cut by 3 bases, the J end by 1 base, with 13 bases between. There are 17 residues in the CDR3. The CDR3 reads CASSLTGAASGANVLTF. The CDR3 nucleotides are TGTGCCAGCAGTTTGACTGGTGCGGCATCTGGGGCCAACGTCCTGACTTTC.

J is TRBJ1-5 and V is TRBV5-1, with TRBD1 as a possible D gene (5 bases). The germline V gene encodes CDR1 SGHRS and CDR2 YFSETQ. V dropped 0 bases and J dropped 0 bases, with 10 bases sitting between them. This CDR3 spans 16 amino acids. The CDR3 loop reads CASSLGAGNSNQPQHF. In nucleotides, the CDR3 is TGCGCCAGCAGCTTGGGGGCAGGGAATAGCAATCAGCCCCAGCATTTT.

The J gene is TRBJ1-5, the V gene TRBV10-3; D ambiguous. Germline V gives CDR1 ENHRY, CDR2 SYGVKD. This CDR3 region has 14 residues. Trimming stripped 6 bases from V and 2 bases from J, with 11 bases between. CDR3 nucleotide sequence: TGTGCCATCAGGGCAGACGGGGGCAATCAGCCCCAGCATTTT. Residues: CAIRADGGNQPQHF.

This chain links TRBV5-1 with TRBJ2-5, with D possibly matching TRBD2 (6 bases). The CDR3 sequence is 14 residues long. Germline V gene data show CDR1 as SGHRS and CDR2 as YFSETQ. V was cut by 5 bases and J by 2 bases, with 13 bases left in between. CDR3 residues: CASRREIGQETQYF. CDR3 bases: TGCGCCAGCAGACGGGAGATCGGGCAAGAGACCCAGTACTTC.

This clone has at least ten counts. The chain couples TRBV2 to TRBJ1-2; 8 nucleotides line up with TRBD1. The germline V gene has CDR1 SNHLY and CDR2 FYNNEI. The V and J ends lost 7 bases and 0 bases, in that order; junction bases with no gene match: 4. The CDR3 loop spans 14 amino acids. The CDR3 reads CASTRTGTNYGYTF. CDR3 DNA: TGTGCCAGCACTAGGACAGGGACTAACTATGGCTACACCTTC.

V and J are TRBV28 and TRBJ1-1; 7 bases line up with TRBD1. Germline V CDR1 and CDR2: MDHEN, SYDVKM. V was pared by 4 bases and J by 4 bases, with 6 bases of the junction left unmatched. This CDR3 spans 14 amino acids. CDR3 coding DNA: TGTGCCAGCAGTTGGACAGGATTCGGCACTGAAGCTTTCTTT. The encoded protein is CASSWTGFGTEAFF.

The DNA of the CDR3 is TGTGCCAGCAGTGAAGGAACCGTCGGGACCCAGTACTTC. It translates to CASSEGTVGTQYF. The V gene is TRBV6-1, the J gene TRBJ2-5; D call uncertain. The CDR3 totals 13 residues. V lost 1 base, J lost 7 bases, and 10 bases lay in between. Per the germline V gene, CDR1 is MNHNS and CDR2 is SASEGT.